Listed below are T cell receptor beta chains from one sample, sequenced in a study of blood T cell repertoires in COVID-19. TCRdb's copy holds only in-frame clones and misses some; the assay was immunoSEQ multiplex PCR. In the table there are over 110,000 clones, approximately 80% of which are singletons. The specimen was peripheral blood. These receptors were obtained from a man in his sixties or seventies who had recovered from COVID-19. The CDR3 runs from the conserved cysteine through the conserved F or W. The D gene is left open where the match is weak. Clone size is given for some rows only: seen once, a few or many times, or a class if the clone is expanded.

DNA,CDR3,J,D,size,V
TGTGCCAGTACCGGGACCTACGAGCAGTACTTC,CASTGTYEQYF,TRBJ2-7,NA,NA,TRBV5-6
TGTGCCAGTAGTCCGGGACTAGCGGGCCTTACGGTATACGAGCAGTACTTC,CASSPGLAGLTVYEQYF,TRBJ2-7,TRBD2,many,TRBV19
TGTGCCAGCGATGGGAGGGACCGACGCACAGATACGCAGTATTTT,CASDGRDRRTDTQYF,TRBJ2-3,TRBD2,NA,TRBV28
TGTGCCAGCAGCCAGTCCGACACCTTCCAGCATTTT,CASSQSDTFQHF,TRBJ1-5,NA,NA,TRBV3-1/TRBV3-2
TGTGCCAGCAGTTTAGCGGGAGGGGTGAATGAGCAGTTCTTC,CASSLAGGVNEQFF,TRBJ2-1,TRBD2,NA,TRBV27
TGTGCTAGTGGTTGGATACAGGGGGCGGTAAGTTCCACTGAAGCTTTCTTT,CASGWIQGAVSSTEAFF,TRBJ1-1,TRBD1,NA,TRBV12-5
TGTGCCAGCAGTATCGGAGTGACTAGTCAGCAGTTCTTC,CASSIGVTSQQFF,TRBJ2-1,NA,NA,TRBV6-4
TGTGCCAGTAGTATACTCAGACACACAGATACGCAGTATTTT,CASSILRHTDTQYF,TRBJ2-3,NA,NA,TRBV19
TGTGCCAGCAGCTTAGTGGTAGCGGGAGCTCACGAGCAGTACTTC,CASSLVVAGAHEQYF,TRBJ2-7,TRBD2,NA,TRBV7-9
TGCAGCGTTGGGACTAGCGGGGTGAAAGATACGCAGTATTTT,CSVGTSGVKDTQYF,TRBJ2-3,TRBD2,NA,TRBV29-1
TGCGCCAGCAACGCCCTAGTGGGAGGAGGCCTTCTTGCAACTAATGAAAAACTGTTTTTT,CASNALVGGGLLATNEKLFF,TRBJ1-4,NA,few,TRBV4-1
TGTGCCAGCAGCGCGACAGGGGGAAACACCATATATTTT,CASSATGGNTIYF,TRBJ1-3,TRBD1,NA,TRBV7-9
TGTGCCAGCAGCTTGGCGGGAGTAGGACCCTACGAGCAGTACTTC,CASSLAGVGPYEQYF,TRBJ2-7,NA,few,TRBV5-4
TGTGCCATCAGTGACAGGGCTGGCTATGGCTACACCTTC,CAISDRAGYGYTF,TRBJ1-2,NA,NA,TRBV10-3
TGTGCCAGCAGGCAGGCTAAGCGGTACGAGCAGTACTTC,CASRQAKRYEQYF,TRBJ2-7,NA,NA,TRBV27
TGTGCCATCAGTGAGGGGGGGGCCGACGAGCAGTACTTC,CAISEGGADEQYF,TRBJ2-7,NA,NA,TRBV10-3
TGTGCCAGTACTCCGGGCTCGGGGTCCTACGAGCAGTACTTC,CASTPGSGSYEQYF,TRBJ2-7,NA,NA,TRBV19
TGTGCCTGGAGCGAAGGGGCGGCAGGGGTACACACTGAAGCTTTCTTT,CAWSEGAAGVHTEAFF,TRBJ1-1,NA,NA,TRBV30
TGTGCCACCAGTGGGGGGGAGGGAGATGACGAGCAGTACTTC,CATSGGEGDDEQYF,TRBJ2-7,TRBD2,NA,TRBV24-1
TGCGCCAGCAGCCGGAGAGGGGGAACTGAAGCTTTCTTT,CASSRRGGTEAFF,TRBJ1-1,NA,NA,TRBV5-1
TGCGCCAGCAGTTCGAGGACTAGGGTTCGAGATGAGCAGTTCTTC,CASSSRTRVRDEQFF,TRBJ2-1,TRBD2,NA,TRBV5-1
TGTGCCAGCAGCTTACTAGCGGGAGAAGCCCACGAGCAGTACTTC,CASSLLAGEAHEQYF,TRBJ2-7,TRBD2,few,TRBV7-9
TGTGCCACCAGCAGAGAATTAGGACAGGGGCGTGACGGGGAGCTGTTTTTT,CATSRELGQGRDGELFF,TRBJ2-2,TRBD1,few,TRBV15
TGTGCCAGCAGCCCAGGCGGGAGAATATACAATGAGCAGTTCTTC,CASSPGGRIYNEQFF,TRBJ2-1,TRBD2,NA,TRBV7-2
TGTGCCAGCAGCCCGGGACAGGGGAGGTACGAGCAGTACTTC,CASSPGQGRYEQYF,TRBJ2-7,TRBD1,NA,TRBV7-9
TGTGCCAGCCGGGAACTCGTTTACGAGCAGTACTTC,CASRELVYEQYF,TRBJ2-7,NA,NA,TRBV2
TGTGCCAGCAGCCCCAGGGCAGGATCCTCTGGAAACACCATATATTTT,CASSPRAGSSGNTIYF,TRBJ1-3,NA,NA,TRBV11-2
TGTGCCAGCAGTTTGGACAGTTACGAGCAGTACTTC,CASSLDSYEQYF,TRBJ2-7,NA,NA,TRBV6-5
TGTGCCAGCAGCCCCTGGCAGGGGGCGGGCGATGAAAAACTGTTTTTT,CASSPWQGAGDEKLFF,TRBJ1-4,TRBD1,NA,TRBV3-1/TRBV3-2
TGTGCCAGCAGCCTAAAGACAGGGAACTACGAGCAGTACTTC,CASSLKTGNYEQYF,TRBJ2-7,TRBD1,NA,TRBV7-2
TGCAGTGCCCAACTATCCGATGAGCAGTTCTTC,CSAQLSDEQFF,TRBJ2-1,NA,NA,TRBV20-1
TGTGCCAGCAGTTACACAGACCCCTACGAGCAGTACTTC,CASSYTDPYEQYF,TRBJ2-7,NA,NA,TRBV6-6
TGCGCCAGCAGCCGCAACGAGGGCGGACCTCGGGATACGCAGTATTTT,CASSRNEGGPRDTQYF,TRBJ2-3,NA,NA,TRBV4-1